The TCR beta chain under discussion was sequenced for a study of T cells in Graves' hyperthyroidism and ophthalmopathy. TCR beta CDR3 region amplification was performed from RNA transcripts. RT-PCR in the first round (using the HTBI primer set) targeted the TCR CDR3. MiXCR, run by TCRdb on the multiplex PCR reads, gives a single entry per CDR3 protein. Of under 250,000 distinct CDR3 sequences listed, less than 20% are singletons. This clonotype was counted many times. This clonotype originated in a woman in her fifties or sixties with Graves' hyperthyroidism. The sample consisted of blood.

CDR3 sequence (DNA): TGCGCCAGCACCCCGGGACAGCCATCCTACGAGCAGTACTTC. It yields the protein CASTPGQPSYEQYF. This chain links TRBV5-1 with TRBJ2-7, with 7 bases aligning to TRBD1. The CDR3 has 14 amino acids. J was trimmed by 1 base and V by 6 bases; bases with no gene match: 7. Germline lookup yields CDR1 SGHRS and CDR2 YFSETQ. The variable domain in full, with the rest retrieved from reference TRBV5-1 and TRBJ2-7, is KAGVTQTPRYLIKTRGQQVTLSCSPISGHRSVSWYQQTPGQGLQFLFEYFSETQRNKGNFPGRFSGRQFSNSRSEMNVSTLELGDSALYLCASTPGQPSYEQYFGPGTRLTVT.